These 14 T cell receptor beta chains were sequenced from one sample in a study of T-cell reconstitution after alpha-beta-depleted transplantation in children. TCRbeta library preparation incorporated unique molecular identifiers. In TCRdb, the PCR reads were re-called with MiXCR into one record per CDR3 protein. The sample records fewer than 550,000 distinct CDR3 sequences, approximately 10% being singletons. Sequenced material: PBMCs from the stem cell graft donor, taken from the stem cell graft. The receptors derive from a human donor who donated a stem cell graft to a child with acute myeloid leukemia.

This clonotype was seen more than once but under ten times. The chain has TRBV7-3 and TRBJ1-1; 12 bases are shared with TRBD1. Germline CDR1 SGHTA, CDR2 FQGTGA. The CDR3 sequence is 16 residues long. Trimming took 5 bases from V and 2 from J; bases not matched to a gene: 6. CDR3 amino acids: CASSPGTGGLNTEAFF. For the CDR3, the DNA is TGTGCCAGCAGCCCTGGGACAGGGGGCCTTAACACTGAAGCTTTCTTT.

This clonotype was detected a few times. The rearrangement links TRBV20-1 to TRBJ2-4; the D call may be TRBD1 or TRBD2 (6 bases each). The CDR3 consists of 15 residues. CDR1 and CDR2 (germline): DFQATT, SNEGSKA (reference sequence). V was shortened by 7 bases and J by 0 bases, with 16 bases between the two germline ends. This chain's CDR3 is CSVVGGTIAKNIQYF. For the CDR3, the DNA is TGCAGTGTTGTAGGCGGGACAATAGCCAAAAACATTCAGTACTTC.

This clonotype showed up just a few times. This rearrangement joins TRBV12-3 or TRBV12-4 to TRBJ1-2; 11 nucleotides agree with TRBD1. Trimming at V came to 6 bases and at J to 8 bases, leaving 8 bases not matched to a gene. The CDR3 length is 14 residues. CDR3 residues: CASRESGTGGGYTF. DNA for the CDR3: TGTGCCAGCAGGGAAAGTGGGACAGGGGGAGGCTACACCTTC.

This clonotype occurred a few times. The chain has TRBV15 and TRBJ2-5; TRBD1 agrees at 8 bases. The length of the CDR3 is 19 residues. Germline V gene data show CDR1 as LNHNV and CDR2 as YYDKDF (reference sequence). V shed 0 bases, J shed 5 bases, and the junction held 17 bases outside the gene matches. DNA for the CDR3: TGTGCCACCAGCAGAGATCTTAGGGCCCCCAGGACAGGGAGTGAGACCCAGTACTTC. The encoded protein is CATSRDLRAPRTGSETQYF. Full variable domain (remainder filled in from reference TRBV15 and TRBJ2-5): DAMVIQNPRYQVTQFGKPVTLSCSQTLNHNVMYWYQQKSSQAPKLLFHYYDKDFNNEADTPDNFQSRRPNTSFCFLDIRSPGLGDTAMYLCATSRDLRAPRTGSETQYFGPGTRLLVL.

There are a few counts of this clonotype. The chain employs TRBV5-8 and TRBJ2-5; possible D gene TRBD1, 7 bases. Germline values: CDR1 SGHTS, CDR2 YDEGEE. V was cut by 3 bases and J by 5 bases, with 20 bases left in between. This CDR3 contains 16 residues. CDR3 loop: CASSSGQQLGTETQYF. The CDR3 DNA reads TGTGCCAGCAGCTCGGGACAGCAATTAGGGACTGAGACCCAGTACTTC.

This clonotype was counted many times. The chain uses TRBV29-1 and TRBJ1-1; D may be TRBD1 (5 bases). This CDR3 is built from 14 residues. In germline, CDR1 is SQVTM, CDR2 ANQGSEA. The V end lost 2 bases, the J end lost 1 base, and 11 bases lay between the germline ends. The CDR3 protein is CSVESGAGNTEAFF. The CDR3, as DNA: TGCAGCGTTGAAAGTGGGGCAGGGAACACTGAAGCTTTCTTT.

V gene TRBV29-1 combines with J gene TRBJ2-7; D possibly matches TRBD1 or TRBD2 (7 bases each). CDR1 is SQVTM and CDR2 is ANQGSEA in the germline V gene. The CDR3 covers 15 residues. The ends were cut back, 0 bases at V and 4 bases at J, with 16 bases in the middle. The CDR3 coding sequence is TGCAGCGTTGAAGATTTGGGGAGGGGGCGATACGAGCAGTACTTC. Amino acids: CSVEDLGRGRYEQYF.

In this sample, this clonotype turned up a few times. V and J are TRBV7-9 and TRBJ2-5; 7 bases are shared with TRBD1. J was trimmed by 3 bases and V by 4 bases; bases with no gene match: 8. CDR1 SEHNR and CDR2 FQNEAQ come from the germline V gene (reference sequence). The CDR3 covers 15 residues. The CDR3 nucleotides read TGTGCCAGCAGCTCTGCAATCGGGACAGAAGAGACCCAGTACTTC. This gives the protein CASSSAIGTEETQYF.

The sample holds a few counts of this clonotype. The V gene is TRBV5-1, the J gene TRBJ1-1; TRBD1 agrees at 7 bases. The CDR3 loop spans 15 amino acids. Germline V CDR1 and CDR2: SGHRS, YFSETQ. With 3 bases clipped from V and 1 base from J, the junction kept 6 bases outside the gene matches. The CDR3 nucleotides read TGCGCCAGCAGCTGGGGACAGAATTGGAACACTGAAGCTTTCTTT. This sequence encodes CASSWGQNWNTEAFF.

V gene TRBV20-1 combines with J gene TRBJ1-2; D is unresolved. The germline V gene encodes CDR1 DFQATT and CDR2 SNEGSKA (reference sequence). The CDR3 runs 14 residues. V was shortened by 2 bases and J by 4 bases, with 14 bases between the two germline ends. CDR3 coding DNA: TGCAGTGCTAGAACCCGCGGCACACTCTATGGCTACACCTTC. Translating it yields CSARTRGTLYGYTF.

This clonotype turned up a few times. The rearrangement links TRBV7-8 to TRBJ2-7, with D maybe TRBD1 (6 bases). The CDR3 is 15 amino acids. Trimming took 5 bases from V and 4 from J, leaving 18 bases between them. Per the germline V gene, CDR1 is SGHVS and CDR2 is FQNEAQ. Here the CDR3 reads CASSVGTGPGYEQYV. The CDR3 DNA follows: TGTGCCAGCAGCGTGGGAACAGGGCCGGGGTACGAGCAGTACGTC.

The CDR3 reads CASSVVGPLTTNEKLFF. The CDR3 DNA reads as TGCGCCAGCAGCGTCGTCGGGCCCCTTACAACTAATGAAAAACTGTTTTTT. The chain recombines TRBV5-1 with TRBJ1-4; D unclear. CDR1 is SGHRS and CDR2 is YFSETQ in the germline V gene. The CDR3 is 17 residues long. The V end was cut by 4 bases, the J end by 0 bases, with 16 bases between.

This clonotype was observed a handful of times. The chain couples TRBV20-1 to TRBJ2-1; possibly TRBD2 for D (6 bases). Germline loops: CDR1 DFQATT, CDR2 SNEGSKA (reference sequence). The CDR3 sequence is 12 residues long. Trimming took 1 base from V and 12 from J, leaving 13 bases between them. CDR3 sequence reads: CSARAALAPQFF. In DNA, the CDR3 is TGCAGTGCTAGAGCGGCGCTAGCGCCGCAGTTCTTC.

The chain couples TRBV29-1 to TRBJ1-5, with D unresolved. Trimming took off 5 bases at V and 5 bases at J, with 13 bases between the two ends. This CDR3 is 13 amino acids long. Germline V gene sequence: CDR1 SQVTM, CDR2 ANQGSEA. The CDR3 coding sequence is TGCAGCGTTCAAAGTCGGAGGGATCAGCCCCAGCATTTT. Protein sequence: CSVQSRRDQPQHF.